A selection of T cell receptor beta chains follows, all from one sample in a study of breast tumors, draining lymph nodes, adjacent tissues. In TCRdb, the multiplex PCR reads were re-called with MiXCR into one record per CDR3 protein. The sample yields about 180,000 distinct CDR3 sequences, approximately 30% seen once. The sample was axillary lymph node tissue. Receptor source: a female donor with breast cancer. Some clones in this sample may be carry-over from other donors' samples. Each CDR3 is given with its conserved first and last residue. Each record gives: CDR3 DNA, CDR3 protein, clone size, V gene, CDR3 length, J gene, D gene. A D gene is named only where the DNA matches it firmly. Some rows have no size entry. The others give once, few or many, or a class for an expanded clone.

TGTGCCAGCAGTTACTCGAATGTGGAGTATGGCTACACCTTC | CASSYSNVEYGYTF | many | TRBV6-5 | 14 | TRBJ1-2 | -
TGTGCCAGCAGAGAACAGGACAATCAGCCCCAGCATTTT | CASREQDNQPQHF | many | TRBV6-6 | 13 | TRBJ1-5 | -
TGCGCCAGCTCCGACTATACGAGCTCCTACAATGAGCAGTTCTTC | CASSDYTSSYNEQFF | many | TRBV10-1 | 15 | TRBJ2-1 | -
TGTGCCAGCAGCCAAGTTACCGGGGAGCTGTTTTTT | CASSQVTGELFF | many | TRBV5-6 | 12 | TRBJ2-2 | -
TGTGCCAGCTCTCACCGGGACTACACAGATACGCAGTATTTT | CASSHRDYTDTQYF | once | TRBV18 | 14 | TRBJ2-3 | TRBD2
TGTGCCAGCAGCTTAGGGGGCACTTTAATTCGCGAGCAGTACTTC | CASSLGGTLIREQYF | - | TRBV12-3/TRBV12-4 | 15 | TRBJ2-7 | TRBD1
TGTGCCAGCTCACCCGAAAGGGGGTCCTCTGGAAACACCATATATTTT | CASSPERGSSGNTIYF | many | TRBV18 | 16 | TRBJ1-3 | -
TGTGCCAGCAGCCTTCTTAAAACAGGGAACTATGGCTACACCTTC | CASSLLKTGNYGYTF | many | TRBV2 | 15 | TRBJ1-2 | -
TGCGCCAGCAGCTTAGAGACCACGAACACTGAAGCTTTCTTT | CASSLETTNTEAFF | - | TRBV5-1 | 14 | TRBJ1-1 | -
TGTGCCAGCAGTTACCTCACCGGGGAGAGGGGCGAGCAGTTCTTC | CASSYLTGERGEQFF | - | TRBV6-2/TRBV6-3 | 15 | TRBJ2-1 | -
TGTGCCAGCAGCTCCCCGGGACAGGGGCCGCCCATTAATTCACCCCTCCACTTT | CASSSPGQGPPINSPLHF | many | TRBV11-2 | 18 | TRBJ1-6 | TRBD1
TGTGCCAGCAGCTTAGGGTATACAGGGGCCCAGCCCCAGCATTTT | CASSLGYTGAQPQHF | - | TRBV7-8 | 15 | TRBJ1-5 | TRBD1
TGTGCCACCAGTGGGGGGGCTTACACTGAAGCTTTCTTT | CATSGGAYTEAFF | once | TRBV24-1 | 13 | TRBJ1-1 | -
TGTGCCAGCAGCGTAGATTTGGGGGCAGACACCATATATTTT | CASSVDLGADTIYF | many | TRBV9 | 14 | TRBJ1-3 | -
TGTGCCAGCAGTTTGGTGGGGGGCTCCAGAGAGACCCAGTACTTC | CASSLVGGSRETQYF | many | TRBV28 | 15 | TRBJ2-5 | -
TGTGCCAGCAGCCAAGAGGTCGCACGGTACAATGAGCAGTTCTTC | CASSQEVARYNEQFF | many | TRBV3-1 | 15 | TRBJ2-1 | -
TGTGCCAGCAGCTTAGGGCCCAACCACAACAATGAGCAGTTCTTC | CASSLGPNHNNEQFF | many | TRBV13 | 15 | TRBJ2-1 | -